This entry features one TCR beta chain sequence. The antigen is undetermined. The data are from a study of OX40 agonist ivuxolimab in advanced cancers. Study-level results: Antigen specificity was not determined for the expanded peripheral T cells.

The CDR3 totals 13 residues. V was pared by 3 bases and J by 5 bases, with 10 bases between. In germline, CDR1 is WNHNN, CDR2 SYGVQD (reference sequence). Produced via immunoSEQ multiplex PCR; TCRdb's table is partial and in-frame only. The sample carries almost 85,000 clones, 70% to 90% recorded once. The rearrangement uses TRBV10-1 and TRBJ1-1; a weak D match, TRBD1 (6 bases). This receptor was identified in an adult with an advanced solid tumor such as melanoma, head and neck, liver or kidney cancer. The input for sequencing was CD4+ or CD8+ T cells sorted from blood, taken in a trial of the OX40 agonist ivuxolimab. In DNA form, the CDR3 reads TGCGCCAGCAGTGAATCGGGGGCAACTGAAGCTTTCTTT. Amino acids: CASSESGATEAFF.